This entry concerns a single T cell receptor (beta chain). Its antigen is currently not known. The record has no base qualities; no much larger clone is one base away. This sample is drawn from a study of blood T cell repertoires in COVID-19 (dated by TCRdb to 2020 to 2022). In the study overall: The collaborator samples originated in the United States, Italy and Spain and spanned the acute and convalescent phases of COVID-19. The sample metadata nearly always contained a de-identified subject ID, COVID-19 status, age in years and sex. HLA class I and class II types, where available, came from metadata supplied by the sample provider rather than from assay-based typing. The repertoires were made available in a free public database intended to serve as a resource for research on the immune response to SARS-CoV-2. The prospective study material was composed of cDNA or gDNA derived from T cells, B-cell-depleted T cells, or PBMCs. Deeply sampled blood TCRbeta repertoires from subjects exposed to, actively infected with, or recovered from COVID-19 were included in the dataset. Samples were obtained from the ongoing ImmuneRACE study (first 160 participants) and from over 1,000 subjects provided by 6 global collaborators.

General findings and caveats noted by the study authors: Clinical and demographic metadata were provided uncurated, with the amount varying by source and participant.

Whole blood was collected in K2EDTA tubes by collaborating institutions according to the institutions' own protocols. For TCRbeta analysis, collaborators shipped samples as frozen whole blood, isolated PBMCs, or DNA extracted from either of those sample types. TCRbeta CDR3 regions were amplified from genomic DNA using the immunoSEQ Assay, a bias-controlled multiplex PCR. For the original study's pipeline: Within the assay, amplification of reference gene primers was used to estimate how many nucleated cells each sample contained. To quantify the absolute abundance of each unique TCRbeta CDR3 rearrangement, sequence reads were collapsed and filtered. For each sample, productive Simpson clonality was calculated as the square root of Simpson's diversity index over productive rearrangements. TCRdb took over this immuneACCESS table, retaining in-frame rearrangements with V and J assigned. Such tables are incomplete; in checked studies, under half of the missing clones stem from an unresolved V gene, and the remainder is unexplained. That table gives V, J and clone size, and the DNA gave D and trimming. For this sample the table gives over 85,000 clones, of which about 87% were detected only once. Just under 20% of the sample rests with the top ten.

The CDR1 and CDR2 encoded by the germline V gene are SGHAT and FQNNGV. Including cysteine and phenylalanine, the CDR3 has 15 amino acids. The read is trimmed to its CDR3 DNA, 45 bases read in frame from base 1. V lost 5 bases and J lost 0 bases; the stretch between them is 8 bases long. The clonotype was recovered from a human donor in a cohort sampled during active COVID-19. Sequenced: peripheral blood. The chain is encoded by TRBV11-2 joined to TRBJ2-6; no confident D gene assignment can be made. The DNA sequence follows: TGTGCCAGCAGCCAACTCACCTCTGGGGCCAACGTCCTGACTTTC. This translates into CASSQLTSGANVLTF. Supplemented by the reference TRBV11-2 and TRBJ2-6 proteins around the CDR3, the complete variable domain is EAGVAQSPRYKIIEKRQSVAFWCNPISGHATLYWYQQILGQGPKLLIQFQNNGVVDDSQLPKDRFSAERLKGVDSTLKIQPAKLEDSAVYLCASSQLTSGANVLTFGAGSRLTVL.